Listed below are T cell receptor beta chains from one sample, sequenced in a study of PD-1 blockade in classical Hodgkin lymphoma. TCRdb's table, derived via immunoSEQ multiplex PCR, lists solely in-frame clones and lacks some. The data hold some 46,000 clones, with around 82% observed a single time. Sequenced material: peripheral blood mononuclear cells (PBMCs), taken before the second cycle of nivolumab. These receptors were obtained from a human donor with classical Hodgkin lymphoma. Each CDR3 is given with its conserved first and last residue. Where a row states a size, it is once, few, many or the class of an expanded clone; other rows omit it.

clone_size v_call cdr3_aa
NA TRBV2 CASSVQGANNSPLHF
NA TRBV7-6 CASSLWIPGGPSYEQYF
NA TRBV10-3 CASSGGSNQPQHF
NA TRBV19 CASTTGRRSMNTEAFF
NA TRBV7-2 CASSLTTYGYTF
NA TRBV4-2 CASSQDGVAGGSTDTQYF
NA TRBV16 CASSQRSGGPQETQYF
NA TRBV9 CASSQTPSANYGYTF
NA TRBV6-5 CASSYSGLAVYEQYF
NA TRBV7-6 CASSLTAGGETQYF
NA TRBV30 CAWDRVNTEAFF
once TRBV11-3 CASSTRGQREVGTDTQYF
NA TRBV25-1 CASSDPSGRSNTGELFF
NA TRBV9 CASSVAQGSNTEAFF
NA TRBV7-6 CASSSPNTRSEAFF
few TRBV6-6 CASSDRQYSNQPQHF
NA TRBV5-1 CASSLEGLGSSYEQYF
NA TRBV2 CASRPWPRQWAKNIQYF
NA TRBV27 CASSPTVFGPYGYTF
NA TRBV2 CASSRTDNTEAFF
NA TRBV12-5 CASGPAGIGQKYSNQPQHF
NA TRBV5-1 CATSGLAKETQYF
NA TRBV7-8 CASSLDLTVVGLDGPNQPQHF
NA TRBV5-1 CASSLTGITGEQYF
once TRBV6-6 CASSRNKGPYEQYF
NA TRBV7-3 CASSLNVAGGLTDTQYF
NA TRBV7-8 CASSLAKGGYTF
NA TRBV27 CASHRAPGQGSYEQYF
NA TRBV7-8 CASSPWTGLYTEAFF
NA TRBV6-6 CASSDSGNTEAFF
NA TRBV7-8 CASSLGGTGEVDYGYTF
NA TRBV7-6 CASSLTGPYNEQFF
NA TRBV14 CASSEDRGRWGTEAFF
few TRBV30 CASRRSMNTEAFF
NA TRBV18 CASSPGSNQPQHF
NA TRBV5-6 CASSLAGQPLWTNTIYF
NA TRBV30 CAWGSGGNQPQHF
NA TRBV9 CASSSRVGGYTF
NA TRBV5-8 CASGTGVAVDTGELFF
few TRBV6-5 CASRKAPDYGYTF
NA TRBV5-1 CASRPRGDTQYF
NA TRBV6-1 CASREGPDTGELFF
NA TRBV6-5 CASSYSIDSLGGLFF
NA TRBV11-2 CATREGGPAYEQYF
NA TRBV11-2 CASSSDSLGEKLFF
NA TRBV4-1 CASSQEAGPVNYGYTF